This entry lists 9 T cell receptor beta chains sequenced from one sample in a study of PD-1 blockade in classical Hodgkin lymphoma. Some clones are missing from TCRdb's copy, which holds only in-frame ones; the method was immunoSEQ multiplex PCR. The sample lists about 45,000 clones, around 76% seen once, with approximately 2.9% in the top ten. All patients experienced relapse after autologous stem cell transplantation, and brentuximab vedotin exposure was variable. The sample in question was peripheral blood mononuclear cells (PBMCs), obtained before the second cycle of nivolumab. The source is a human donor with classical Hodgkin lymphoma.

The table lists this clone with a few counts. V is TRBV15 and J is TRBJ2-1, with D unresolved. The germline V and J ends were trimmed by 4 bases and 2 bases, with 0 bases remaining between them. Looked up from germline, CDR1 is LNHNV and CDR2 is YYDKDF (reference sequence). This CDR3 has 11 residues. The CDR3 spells CATSTYNEQFF. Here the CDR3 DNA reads TGTGCCACCAGCACCTACAATGAGCAGTTCTTC.

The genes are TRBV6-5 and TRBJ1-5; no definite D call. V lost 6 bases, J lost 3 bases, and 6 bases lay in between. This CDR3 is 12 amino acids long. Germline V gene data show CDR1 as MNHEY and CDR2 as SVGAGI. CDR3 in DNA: TGTGCCAGCAGCCGATCCAATCAGCCCCAGCATTTT. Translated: CASSRSNQPQHF.

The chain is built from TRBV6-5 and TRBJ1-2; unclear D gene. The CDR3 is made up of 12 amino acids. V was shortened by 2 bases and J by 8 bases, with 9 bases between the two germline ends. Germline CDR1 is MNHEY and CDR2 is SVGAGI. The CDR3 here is CASSYSGRGYTF. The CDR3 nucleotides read TGTGCCAGCAGTTACAGTGGTAGGGGCTACACCTTC.

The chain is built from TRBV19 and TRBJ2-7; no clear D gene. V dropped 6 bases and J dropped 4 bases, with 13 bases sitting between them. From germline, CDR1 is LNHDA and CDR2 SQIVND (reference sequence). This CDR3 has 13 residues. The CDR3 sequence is CASSPPGVYEQYF. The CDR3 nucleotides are TGTGCCAGTAGCCCCCCTGGGGTTTACGAGCAGTACTTC. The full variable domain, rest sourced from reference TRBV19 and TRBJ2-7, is DGGITQSPKYLFRKEGQNVTLSCEQNLNHDAMYWYRQDPGQGLRLIYYSQIVNDFQKGDIAEGYSVSREKKESFPLTVTSAQKNPTAFYLCASSPPGVYEQYFGPGTRLTVT.

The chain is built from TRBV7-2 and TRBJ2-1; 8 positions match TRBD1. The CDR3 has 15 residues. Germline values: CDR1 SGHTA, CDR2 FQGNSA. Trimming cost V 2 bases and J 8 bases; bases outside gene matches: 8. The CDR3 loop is CASSLYGGTGDEQFF. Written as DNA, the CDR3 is TGTGCCAGCAGCTTATACGGAGGGACAGGTGATGAGCAGTTCTTC. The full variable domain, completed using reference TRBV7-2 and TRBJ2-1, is GAGVSQSPSNKVTEKGKDVELRCDPISGHTALYWYRQSLGQGLEFLIYFQGNSAPDKSGLPSDRFSAERTGGSVSTLTIQRTQQEDSAVYLCASSLYGGTGDEQFFGPGTRLTVL.

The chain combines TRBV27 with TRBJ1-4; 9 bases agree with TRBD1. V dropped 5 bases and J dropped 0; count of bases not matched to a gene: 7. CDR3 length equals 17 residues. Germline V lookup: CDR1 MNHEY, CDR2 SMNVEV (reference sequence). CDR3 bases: TGTGCCAGCAGTCTACAGGGGGCTAGTGCAACTAATGAAAAACTGTTTTTT. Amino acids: CASSLQGASATNEKLFF.

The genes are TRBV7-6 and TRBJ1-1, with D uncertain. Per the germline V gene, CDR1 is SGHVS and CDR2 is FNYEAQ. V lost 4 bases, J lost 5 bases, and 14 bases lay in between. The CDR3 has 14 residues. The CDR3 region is CASSSHFAGTEAFF. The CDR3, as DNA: TGTGCCAGCAGCTCTCACTTTGCTGGTACTGAAGCTTTCTTT.

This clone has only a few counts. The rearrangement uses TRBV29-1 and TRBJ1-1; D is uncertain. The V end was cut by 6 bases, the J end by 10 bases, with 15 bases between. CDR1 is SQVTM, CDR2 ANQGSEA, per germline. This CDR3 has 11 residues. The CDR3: CSVRHGDSAFF. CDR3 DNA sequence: TGCAGCGTCCGTCACGGGGATTCAGCTTTCTTT.

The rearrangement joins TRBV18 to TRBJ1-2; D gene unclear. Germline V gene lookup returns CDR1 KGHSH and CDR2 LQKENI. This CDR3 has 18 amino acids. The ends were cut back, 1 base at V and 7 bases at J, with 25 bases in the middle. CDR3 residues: CASSPQASPGSLRAGYTF. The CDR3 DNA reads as TGTGCCAGCTCACCACAAGCATCGCCGGGAAGCCTAAGGGCTGGCTACACCTTC.